The clone carrying this TCR beta chain was observed a single time. The antigen remains undetermined. This sample stems from a study of CD8 T cell repertoires and HIV-1 epitope variants. The wider study: Controls were a CMV, EBV and flu pool, Ebola AY9, and no peptide.

The CDR3 has 13 residues. The J segment lost 1 base and the V segment lost 5 bases, leaving 2 bases of the junction unmatched. CDR1 is MDHEN, CDR2 SYDVKM, per germline. Study conclusions and caveats: Eight or nine antigen-specific TCR beta clonotypes were found; 5 to 7 seemed cross-reactive to variants.

Assay used: immunoSEQ multiplex PCR; TCRdb lists only in-frame clones, some missing. This sample has a few thousand clones; more than 60% occur once, and the top ten carry 40%. This chain links TRBV28 with TRBJ2-7, with 7 bases aligning to TRBD2. The source of this sequence is a male donor with HIV. Source material: cultured CD8+ T cells derived from PBMCs. CDR3 region: CASSGGGSYEQYF. CDR3 DNA: TGTGCCAGCAGTGGCGGGGGATCCTACGAGCAGTACTTC.